Presented here are 24 T cell receptor beta chains from one specimen sequenced in a study of HIV-infected children after antiretroviral therapy interruption. The TCR library was built from RNA with a 3' RACE protocol and unique molecular identifiers. A single record per CDR3 protein comes from TCRdb applying MiXCR to the 3' RACE reads. The table has 45,000 to 50,000 distinct CDR3 sequences, around 4.7% seen once. The treatment: PENTA 11 planned treatment interruption arm or continuous ART arm. Specimen: CD45RA+ CD4+ T cells from PBMCs, pooled from several time points, collected from a donor given antiretroviral therapy, either interrupted or continuous. Described subset: naive CD4+ CD45RA+ CD45RO- T cells. The origin of the receptors is a pool of human donors with HIV.

This clonotype was seen ten or more times. The rearrangement uses TRBV11-2 and TRBJ1-6; D is undetermined. The germline V and J ends were trimmed by 5 bases and 6 bases, with 11 bases remaining between them. CDR3 size: 14 residues. Per the germline V gene, CDR1 is SGHAT and CDR2 is FQNNGV. The CDR3: CASSLPLSNSPLHF. The CDR3 DNA follows: TGTGCCAGCAGCCTCCCCCTGTCTAATTCACCCCTCCACTTT.

This clonotype was seen many times. This rearrangement joins TRBV28 to TRBJ1-4, with D perhaps matching TRBD1 (5 bases). CDR3 length: 18 amino acids. Looked up from germline, CDR1 is MDHEN and CDR2 is SYDVKM. Trimming left V 6 bases short and J 0 bases short, with 20 bases between. The CDR3 sequence: CASSRERDGTATNEKLFF. CDR3 in DNA: TGTGCCAGCAGCCGAGAAAGGGACGGTACAGCAACTAATGAAAAACTGTTTTTT.

Ten or more counts support this clonotype. The chain couples TRBV12-3 or TRBV12-4 to TRBJ1-1; a weak D match, TRBD1 (6 bases). V gave up 3 bases and J gave up 7 bases, with 12 bases separating them. This CDR3 region has 13 residues. CDR3 sequence reads: CASSLRGKYEAFF. The CDR3 nucleotides are TGTGCCAGCAGTTTGAGGGGGAAATATGAAGCTTTCTTT.

This clonotype was observed a handful of times. The V call is TRBV5-1, the J call TRBJ1-4; D unclear. This CDR3 has 14 residues. The germline V gene has CDR1 SGHRS and CDR2 YFSETQ. V was trimmed by 1 base and J by 2 bases, leaving 6 bases between them. The CDR3 is CASSLLTTNEKLFF. In nucleotides, the CDR3 is TGCGCCAGCAGCTTGCTAACGACTAATGAAAAACTGTTTTTT.

The CDR3 spells CASSFTGAVEAFF. The CDR3 nucleotides read TGTGCCAGCAGCTTTACTGGGGCAGTTGAAGCTTTCTTT. The rearrangement uses TRBV7-2 and TRBJ1-1; possibly TRBD1 for D (5 bases). The CDR3 has 13 residues. Germline assignment: CDR1 SGHTA and CDR2 FQGNSA. With 3 bases removed from V and 7 bases from J, the gap between germline ends came to 12 bases.

This clonotype was found a few times. CDR3 coding DNA: TGTGCCAGCAGTCCTACTAGCGGGGGAATCACAGATACGCAGTATTTT. As protein: CASSPTSGGITDTQYF. V usage is TRBV6-1 and J usage is TRBJ2-3, with TRBD2 identical over 11 bases. The length of the CDR3 is 16 residues. Per the germline V gene, CDR1 is MNHNS and CDR2 is SASEGT. The trim removed 5 bases at V and 2 bases at J, leaving 6 bases unmatched.

The table lists this clonotype with many counts. V gene TRBV12-3 or TRBV12-4 combines with J gene TRBJ2-1, with D tentatively TRBD1 or TRBD2 (6 bases each). V lost 10 bases to trimming and J lost 3 bases, with 25 bases between them. CDR3 size: 17 residues. CDR3 protein: CATSSGGNGQSYNEQFF. CDR3 sequence (DNA): TGTGCCACCTCCTCTGGGGGGAACGGACAGAGCTACAATGAGCAGTTCTTC.

This clonotype was found many times. This chain links TRBV29-1 with TRBJ2-2; D is undetermined. Trimming took 7 bases from V and 5 from J, leaving 8 bases between them. CDR3 size: 11 residues. The germline V gene encodes CDR1 SQVTM and CDR2 ANQGSEA. The CDR3: CSAERTGELFF. In DNA form, the CDR3 reads TGCAGCGCGGAACGGACCGGGGAGCTGTTTTTT.

This clonotype was detected ten times or more. V gene TRBV28 combines with J gene TRBJ1-6; D not certain. The CDR3 has 15 residues. Germline V gives CDR1 MDHEN, CDR2 SYDVKM. The V end was cut by 5 bases, the J end by 8 bases, with 16 bases between. In DNA, the CDR3 is TGTGCCAGCAGTCCGCCCCAATCCAGAGATTCACCCCTCCACTTT. The encoded protein is CASSPPQSRDSPLHF.

This clonotype was recorded at least ten times. The chain carries TRBV19 and TRBJ1-2; D is uncertain. Germline loops: CDR1 LNHDA, CDR2 SQIVND (reference sequence). Between the trimmed V and J ends, which lost 3 bases and 7 bases, there was a span of 12 bases. CDR3 size: 13 residues. For the CDR3, the DNA is TGTGCCAGTAGTATCGCATTGGTTGGTGGCTACACCTTC. Its translation is CASSIALVGGYTF.

This clonotype was seen many times. V usage is TRBV7-2 and J usage is TRBJ2-1; D is uncertain. The germline V gene encodes CDR1 SGHTA and CDR2 FQGNSA. The CDR3 loop spans 15 amino acids. V was shortened by 2 bases and J by 6 bases, with 14 bases between the two germline ends. CDR3 DNA sequence: TGTGCCAGCAGCTTATCCCTCCCGAAGGTCAATGAGCAGTTCTTC. It specifies CASSLSLPKVNEQFF.

Sample share makes this clonotype medium-sized. The V gene is TRBV28, the J gene TRBJ1-2; D unclear. Germline V gene sequence: CDR1 MDHEN, CDR2 SYDVKM. V was trimmed by 5 bases and J by 4 bases, leaving 8 bases between them. The CDR3 contains 12 residues. CDR3 amino acids: CASSPLGYGYTF. In nucleotides, the CDR3 is TGTGCCAGCAGTCCCCTAGGCTATGGCTACACCTTC.

The chain is built from TRBV28 and TRBJ1-5; tentative D call: TRBD1 (6 bases). Germline V gene sequence: CDR1 MDHEN, CDR2 SYDVKM. CDR3 length equals 16 residues. The ends were cut back, 8 bases at V and 1 base at J, with 18 bases in the middle. The CDR3 reads CASGDLGGGSNQPQHF. The CDR3 DNA is TGTGCCAGCGGGGATCTAGGGGGAGGGAGCAATCAGCCCCAGCATTTT.

This clonotype was observed at least ten times. The chain links TRBV11-2 to TRBJ2-3; D not certain. Trimming shortened V by 0 bases and J by 3 bases, and 13 bases separated the two germline ends. Looked up from germline, CDR1 is SGHAT and CDR2 is FQNNGV. This CDR3 contains 16 residues. CDR3 coding DNA: TGTGCCAGCAGCTTAGAGGGGTCTGCAATTACAGATACGCAGTATTTT. Its translation: CASSLEGSAITDTQYF.

This clonotype appeared many times. The genes are TRBV5-4 and TRBJ2-7, with TRBD2 identical over 10 bases. V lost 9 bases to trimming and J lost 0 bases; unmatched junction nucleotides: 3. The CDR3 spans 13 residues. Per the germline V gene, CDR1 is SGHNT and CDR2 is YYREEE (reference sequence). CDR3 region: CATRTSGSYEQYF. The DNA for the CDR3 is TGTGCCACCAGGACTAGCGGCTCCTACGAGCAGTACTTC.

This clonotype was counted many times. This chain uses TRBV5-1 with TRBJ2-7; D possibly corresponds to TRBD2 (5 bases). V lost 0 bases to trimming and J lost 5 bases, with 15 bases between them. The CDR3 has 15 residues. Germline V gene lookup returns CDR1 SGHRS and CDR2 YFSETQ. CDR3 DNA: TGCGCCAGCAGCTTGGGGACCGGAGGTACCCACGAGCAGTACTTC. Translation gives CASSLGTGGTHEQYF.

This clonotype came up many times. CDR3 loop: CATSRDRDQETQYF. CDR3 in DNA: TGTGCCACTTCTCGGGACAGAGACCAAGAGACCCAGTACTTC. The chain has TRBV2 and TRBJ2-5, with 7 bases fitting TRBD1. The germline CDR1 and CDR2 sequences are SNHLY and FYNNEI. J gave up 0 bases and V 10 bases, and 8 bases lay outside the gene matches. The CDR3 runs 14 residues.

This clonotype was picked up many times. V is TRBV7-8 and J is TRBJ2-3; the match to TRBD2 covers 7 bases. Germline V gives CDR1 SGHVS, CDR2 FQNEAQ. The CDR3 length is 13 residues. V gave up 9 bases and J gave up 2 bases; unmatched junction bases: 5. DNA of the CDR3: TGTGCCAGTATGGGGGGGGACACAGATACGCAGTATTTT. It specifies CASMGGDTDTQYF.

This clonotype has ten or more counts. The chain couples TRBV28 to TRBJ2-7; D not certain. The V gene's germline CDR1 is MDHEN and CDR2 SYDVKM. Deletions cut 4 bases from V and 5 bases from J, with 12 bases between. The CDR3 contains 13 residues. The CDR3 protein is CASSSGLGNEQYF. In DNA form, the CDR3 reads TGTGCCAGCAGTTCCGGGTTAGGCAACGAGCAGTACTTC.

The CDR3 nucleotides read TGTGCCAGCAGCGGGGGGGGTAACATTCAGTACTTC. Protein: CASSGGGNIQYF. The chain is built from TRBV12-3 or TRBV12-4 and TRBJ2-4, with 8 nucleotides matching TRBD2. Trimming at V came to 6 bases and at J to 7 bases, leaving 2 bases not matched to a gene. CDR3 size: 12 residues.

This clonotype showed up many times. V gene TRBV2 combines with J gene TRBJ2-7, with TRBD1 matching 8 bases. The V segment lost 6 bases and the J segment 2 bases; nucleotides outside the gene matches: 3. The length of the CDR3 is 13 residues. The V gene's germline CDR1 is SNHLY and CDR2 FYNNEI. The CDR3 here is CASRGTGTYEQYF. CDR3 sequence (DNA): TGTGCCAGCAGAGGGACAGGTACCTACGAGCAGTACTTC.

This clonotype was recorded at least ten times. The rearrangement links TRBV7-3 to TRBJ2-7; the D is unclear. The CDR3 is 14 amino acids. V lost 3 bases to trimming and J lost 2 bases, with 11 bases between them. CDR1 SGHTA and CDR2 FQGTGA come from the germline V gene. CDR3 sequence (DNA): TGTGCCAGCAGCTTCGATAGAGGTCCCTACGAGCAGTACTTC. Amino acids: CASSFDRGPYEQYF.

This clonotype was picked up many times. The chain is built from TRBV19 and TRBJ1-2; D is perhaps TRBD1 (6 bases). V lost 6 bases and J lost 6, with 17 bases in between. The CDR3 runs to 14 residues. In germline, CDR1 is LNHDA, CDR2 SQIVND (reference sequence). The CDR3 nucleotides read TGTGCCAGTAGGTGGTCAGGGGAGGAGAATGGCTACACCTTC. Translated, it gives CASRWSGEENGYTF.

This clonotype was counted many times. The chain carries TRBV13 and TRBJ2-3; 7 bases agree with TRBD2. CDR1 PRHDT and CDR2 FYEKMQ come from the germline V gene (reference sequence). This CDR3 is built from 14 residues. J gave up 0 bases and V 7 bases, and 4 bases lay outside the gene matches. CDR3 loop: CASIKRGSTDTQYF. The CDR3 DNA is TGTGCCAGCATTAAGCGGGGAAGCACAGATACGCAGTATTTT. The entire variable domain, with the rest obtained from reference TRBV13 and TRBJ2-3, is as follows: AAGVIQSPRHLIKEKRETATLKCYPIPRHDTVYWYQQGPGQDPQFLISFYEKMQSDKGSIPDRFSAQQFSDYHSELNMSSLELGDSALYFCASIKRGSTDTQYFGPGTRLTVL.